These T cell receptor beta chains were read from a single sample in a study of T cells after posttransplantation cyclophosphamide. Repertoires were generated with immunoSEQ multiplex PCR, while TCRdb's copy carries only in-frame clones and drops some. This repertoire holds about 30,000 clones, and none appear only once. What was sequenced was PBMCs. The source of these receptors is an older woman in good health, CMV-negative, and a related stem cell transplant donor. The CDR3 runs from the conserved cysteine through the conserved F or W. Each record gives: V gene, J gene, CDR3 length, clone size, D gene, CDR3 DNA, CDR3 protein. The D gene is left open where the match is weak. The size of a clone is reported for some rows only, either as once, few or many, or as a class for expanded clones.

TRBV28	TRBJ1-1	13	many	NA	TGTGCCAGCAGTTTCGCCCGGGACACTGAAGCTTTCTTT	CASSFARDTEAFF
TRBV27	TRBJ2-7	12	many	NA	TGTGCCAGCAGGACAGGTAACTACGAGCAGTACTTC	CASRTGNYEQYF
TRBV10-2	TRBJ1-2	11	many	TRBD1	TGCGCCAGCGGGGACAGGCGTGGCTACACCTTC	CASGDRRGYTF
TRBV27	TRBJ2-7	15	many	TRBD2	TGTGCCAGCAGTTCGGGACTAGCGGGGACCTACGAGCAGTACTTC	CASSSGLAGTYEQYF
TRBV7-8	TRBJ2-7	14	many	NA	TGTGCCAGCAGCTTAAGCGCAGGGGCCCACGAGCAGTACTTC	CASSLSAGAHEQYF
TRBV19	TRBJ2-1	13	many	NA	TGTGCCAGTAGTATCGACAAGTACAATGAGCAGTTCTTC	CASSIDKYNEQFF
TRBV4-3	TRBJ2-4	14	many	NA	TGCGCCAGCAGCCAAGAGGGGCCCAGGGACATTCAGTACTTC	CASSQEGPRDIQYF
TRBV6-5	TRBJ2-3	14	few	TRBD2	TGTGTTAGCGGGAGGGCCGGGCCCACAGATACGCAGTATTTT	CVSGRAGPTDTQYF
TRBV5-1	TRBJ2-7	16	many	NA	TGCGCCAGCAGCTCGGACCCCCCTAGCACTGGAGACGAGCAGTACTTC	CASSSDPPSTGDEQYF
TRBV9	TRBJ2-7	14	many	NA	TGTGCCAGCAGCCCAGGGGGGCAGGGGGGAGAGCAGTACTTC	CASSPGGQGGEQYF
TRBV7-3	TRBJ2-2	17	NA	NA	TGTGCCAGCAGCCCCGACCCGCAGGGGCCAAACACCGGGGAGCTGTTTTTT	CASSPDPQGPNTGELFF
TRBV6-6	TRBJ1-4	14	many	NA	TGTGCCAGCAGACGGGGGGATGGGAATGAAAAACTGTTTTTT	CASRRGDGNEKLFF
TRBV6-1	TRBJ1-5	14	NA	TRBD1	TGTGCCAGCAGTAGGACAGGGAAAAGTCAGCCCCAGCATTTT	CASSRTGKSQPQHF
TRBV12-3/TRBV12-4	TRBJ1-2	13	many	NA	TGTGCCAGCAGTTTACTAGGGGTTAATGGCTACACCTTC	CASSLLGVNGYTF
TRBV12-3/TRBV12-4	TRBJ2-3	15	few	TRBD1	TGTGCCAGCAGCCACAGACAGGGGCACACAGATACGCAGTATTTT	CASSHRQGHTDTQYF
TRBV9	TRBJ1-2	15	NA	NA	TGTGCCAGCAGCCCGATCATTGGACAGCTGGATGGCTACACCTTC	CASSPIIGQLDGYTF
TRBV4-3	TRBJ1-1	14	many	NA	TGCGCCAGCAGCCAAAGGGGCGGAAACACTGAAGCTTTCTTT	CASSQRGGNTEAFF
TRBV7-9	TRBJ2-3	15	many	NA	TGTGCCAGCAGCTTAGCGGCCGGGTATCAAGATACGCAGTATTTT	CASSLAAGYQDTQYF
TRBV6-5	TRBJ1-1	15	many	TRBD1	TGTGCCAGCAGTTACTCGGACAGGGCGAACACTGAAGCTTTCTTT	CASSYSDRANTEAFF
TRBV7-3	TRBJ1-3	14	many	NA	TGTGCCAGCGGGTTCGGCGGAGGTGGAAACACCATATATTTT	CASGFGGGGNTIYF
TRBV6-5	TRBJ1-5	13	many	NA	TGTGCCAGTTCGGGGGTTGGAAATCAGCCCCAGCATTTT	CASSGVGNQPQHF
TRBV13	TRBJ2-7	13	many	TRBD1	TGTGCCAGCAGCTTGACAGGGCTGCACGAGCAGTACTTC	CASSLTGLHEQYF
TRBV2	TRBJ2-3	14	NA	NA	TGTGCCAGCAGTGATTTTACAGGGACAGATACGCAGTATTTT	CASSDFTGTDTQYF
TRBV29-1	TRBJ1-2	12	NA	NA	TGCAGCGTTGGACGGGAGCGGGATGGCTACACCTTC	CSVGRERDGYTF